These T cell receptor beta chains were read from a single sample in a study of CD8 T cells in ankylosing spondylitis. TCRdb reanalysed the 5' RACE reads using MiXCR and keeps one entry per CDR3 protein. Among 310,000 or so distinct CDR3 sequences, 20% were seen once, and the ten largest hold around 7.8%. Source material: blood, either unsorted or a sorted T cell fraction (not recorded which). These receptors were obtained from a male donor with ankylosing spondylitis or in good health (not recorded which). The CDR3 runs from the conserved cysteine through the conserved F or W. Each record gives: V gene, clone size, J gene, D gene, CDR3 protein, CDR3 DNA. A D gene is named only where the DNA matches it firmly. Size is stated for part of the rows, as once, few or many counts, or as a class when the clone is expanded.

TRBV7-9,-,TRBJ1-5,-,CASSLATGVGPHAQHF,TGTGCCAGCAGCTTAGCGACAGGTGTGGGACCCCATGCCCAGCATTTT
TRBV5-5,-,TRBJ1-3,-,CASSLGHAASGNTIYF,TGTGCCAGCAGCTTGGGACACGCTGCCTCTGGAAACACCATATATTTT
TRBV28,-,TRBJ2-1,TRBD2,CASSPQTSGRLYEQFF,TGTGCCAGCAGTCCCCAGACTAGCGGGAGGTTGTATGAGCAGTTCTTC
TRBV20-1,few,TRBJ2-2,-,CSASGGPTGELFF,TGCAGTGCTAGTGGGGGGCCCACCGGGGAGCTGTTTTTT
TRBV5-1,many,TRBJ2-1,TRBD1,CASSLVQGANNEQFF,TGCGCCAGCAGCTTGGTACAGGGGGCCAACAATGAGCAGTTCTTC
TRBV20-1,once,TRBJ2-2,-,CSASPPFVTGELFF,TGCAGTGCTAGTCCCCCGTTCGTGACCGGGGAGCTGTTTTTT
TRBV7-3,many,TRBJ2-4,TRBD2,CASSPVLLAGVNIQYF,TGTGCCAGCAGCCCGGTCCTGTTAGCGGGAGTCAACATTCAGTACTTC
TRBV24-1,-,TRBJ2-1,TRBD2,CATSEGGYNEQFF,TGTGCCACCAGTGAGGGAGGGTACAATGAGCAGTTCTTC
TRBV7-9,-,TRBJ2-2,-,CASSLARRGTGELFF,TGTGCCAGCAGCTTAGCCCGGAGGGGCACCGGGGAGCTGTTTTTT
TRBV3-1,-,TRBJ2-5,-,CASSQEGWEGTQYF,TGTGCCAGCAGCCAAGAAGGTTGGGAAGGGACCCAGTACTTC
TRBV11-2,-,TRBJ1-2,TRBD1,CASSPETGGYGYTF,TGTGCCAGCAGCCCCGAGACAGGGGGGTATGGCTACACCTTC
TRBV20-1,-,TRBJ2-3,TRBD2,CSFPGLGLAPDTQYF,TGCAGTTTCCCCGGCCTGGGACTAGCTCCAGATACGCAGTATTTT
TRBV27,few,TRBJ2-5,-,CASSPHPGPETQYF,TGTGCCAGCAGTCCCCACCCAGGCCCAGAGACCCAGTACTTC
TRBV27,few,TRBJ2-1,-,CASSLSGAGNEQFF,TGTGCCAGCAGTCTGAGCGGAGCGGGCAATGAGCAGTTCTTC
TRBV30,-,TRBJ2-1,TRBD1,CASLGQGWHEQFF,TGTGCCTCGCTTGGACAGGGGTGGCATGAGCAGTTCTTC
TRBV7-2,-,TRBJ1-5,-,CASSRAVDQPQHF,TGTGCCAGCTCGAGGGCGGTGGATCAGCCCCAGCATTTT
TRBV11-2,few,TRBJ2-1,-,CASSSGHERFF,TGTGCCAGCAGCTCCGGACACGAGCGGTTCTTC
TRBV20-1,-,TRBJ2-5,-,CSASLGGGRETLYF,TGCAGTGCTAGCCTAGGTGGGGGCCGGGAGACCCTGTACTTC
TRBV27,few,TRBJ2-1,-,CASSLARVGEQFF,TGTGCCAGCAGTTTAGCCAGGGTAGGTGAGCAGTTCTTC
TRBV5-6,-,TRBJ2-4,-,CASSLARGVSRAKNIQYF,TGTGCCAGCAGCTTGGCACGCGGCGTTAGTCGGGCCAAAAACATTCAGTACTTC
TRBV7-2,-,TRBJ2-5,-,CASSFAATETQYF,TGTGCCAGCAGCTTCGCCGCAACAGAGACCCAGTACTTC
TRBV12-3/TRBV12-4,-,TRBJ2-1,TRBD2,CASSPSGADNEQFF,TGTGCCAGCAGTCCTAGCGGGGCGGACAATGAGCAGTTCTTC
TRBV6-1,many,TRBJ1-1,-,CASSGGRVTEAFF,TGTGCCAGCAGTGGAGGGAGAGTCACTGAAGCTTTCTTT
TRBV5-6,-,TRBJ1-1,TRBD1,CASSLAGVDRENTEAFF,TGTGCCAGCAGCTTGGCGGGGGTTGACAGGGAGAACACTGAAGCTTTCTTT
TRBV12-3/TRBV12-4,-,TRBJ2-5,TRBD1,CASSVGTAGETQYF,TGTGCCAGCAGTGTAGGGACAGCCGGAGAGACCCAGTACTTC
TRBV4-2,many,TRBJ2-2,TRBD1,CASSGTGGTGELFF,TGTGCCAGCTCGGGGACAGGGGGCACCGGGGAGCTGTTTTTT
TRBV6-1,-,TRBJ2-5,TRBD1,CASSETRTGAETQYF,TGTGCCAGCAGTGAAACTAGGACAGGGGCTGAGACCCAGTACTTC
TRBV20-1,-,TRBJ2-3,TRBD2,CSANRASGGADTQYF,TGCAGTGCTAATAGGGCTAGCGGGGGTGCAGATACGCAGTATTTT
TRBV12-3/TRBV12-4,few,TRBJ2-3,-,CASSLGEHTQYF,TGTGCCAGCAGTTTAGGGGAGCATACGCAGTATTTT
TRBV12-3/TRBV12-4,-,TRBJ2-1,-,CASSSPSGVEGYNEQFF,TGTGCCAGCAGTTCCCCCTCGGGGGTCGAGGGGTACAATGAGCAGTTCTTC
TRBV11-2,few,TRBJ2-3,-,CASSSLRVTDTQYF,TGTGCCAGCAGCTCTTTGCGGGTTACAGATACGCAGTATTTT
TRBV6-6,few,TRBJ1-2,-,CASSGTAYGYTF,TGTGCCAGCAGTGGGACGGCCTATGGCTACACCTTC
TRBV12-3/TRBV12-4,few,TRBJ1-1,-,CASSLVTGQYTEAFF,TGTGCCAGCAGTTTAGTTACAGGACAGTACACTGAAGCTTTCTTT